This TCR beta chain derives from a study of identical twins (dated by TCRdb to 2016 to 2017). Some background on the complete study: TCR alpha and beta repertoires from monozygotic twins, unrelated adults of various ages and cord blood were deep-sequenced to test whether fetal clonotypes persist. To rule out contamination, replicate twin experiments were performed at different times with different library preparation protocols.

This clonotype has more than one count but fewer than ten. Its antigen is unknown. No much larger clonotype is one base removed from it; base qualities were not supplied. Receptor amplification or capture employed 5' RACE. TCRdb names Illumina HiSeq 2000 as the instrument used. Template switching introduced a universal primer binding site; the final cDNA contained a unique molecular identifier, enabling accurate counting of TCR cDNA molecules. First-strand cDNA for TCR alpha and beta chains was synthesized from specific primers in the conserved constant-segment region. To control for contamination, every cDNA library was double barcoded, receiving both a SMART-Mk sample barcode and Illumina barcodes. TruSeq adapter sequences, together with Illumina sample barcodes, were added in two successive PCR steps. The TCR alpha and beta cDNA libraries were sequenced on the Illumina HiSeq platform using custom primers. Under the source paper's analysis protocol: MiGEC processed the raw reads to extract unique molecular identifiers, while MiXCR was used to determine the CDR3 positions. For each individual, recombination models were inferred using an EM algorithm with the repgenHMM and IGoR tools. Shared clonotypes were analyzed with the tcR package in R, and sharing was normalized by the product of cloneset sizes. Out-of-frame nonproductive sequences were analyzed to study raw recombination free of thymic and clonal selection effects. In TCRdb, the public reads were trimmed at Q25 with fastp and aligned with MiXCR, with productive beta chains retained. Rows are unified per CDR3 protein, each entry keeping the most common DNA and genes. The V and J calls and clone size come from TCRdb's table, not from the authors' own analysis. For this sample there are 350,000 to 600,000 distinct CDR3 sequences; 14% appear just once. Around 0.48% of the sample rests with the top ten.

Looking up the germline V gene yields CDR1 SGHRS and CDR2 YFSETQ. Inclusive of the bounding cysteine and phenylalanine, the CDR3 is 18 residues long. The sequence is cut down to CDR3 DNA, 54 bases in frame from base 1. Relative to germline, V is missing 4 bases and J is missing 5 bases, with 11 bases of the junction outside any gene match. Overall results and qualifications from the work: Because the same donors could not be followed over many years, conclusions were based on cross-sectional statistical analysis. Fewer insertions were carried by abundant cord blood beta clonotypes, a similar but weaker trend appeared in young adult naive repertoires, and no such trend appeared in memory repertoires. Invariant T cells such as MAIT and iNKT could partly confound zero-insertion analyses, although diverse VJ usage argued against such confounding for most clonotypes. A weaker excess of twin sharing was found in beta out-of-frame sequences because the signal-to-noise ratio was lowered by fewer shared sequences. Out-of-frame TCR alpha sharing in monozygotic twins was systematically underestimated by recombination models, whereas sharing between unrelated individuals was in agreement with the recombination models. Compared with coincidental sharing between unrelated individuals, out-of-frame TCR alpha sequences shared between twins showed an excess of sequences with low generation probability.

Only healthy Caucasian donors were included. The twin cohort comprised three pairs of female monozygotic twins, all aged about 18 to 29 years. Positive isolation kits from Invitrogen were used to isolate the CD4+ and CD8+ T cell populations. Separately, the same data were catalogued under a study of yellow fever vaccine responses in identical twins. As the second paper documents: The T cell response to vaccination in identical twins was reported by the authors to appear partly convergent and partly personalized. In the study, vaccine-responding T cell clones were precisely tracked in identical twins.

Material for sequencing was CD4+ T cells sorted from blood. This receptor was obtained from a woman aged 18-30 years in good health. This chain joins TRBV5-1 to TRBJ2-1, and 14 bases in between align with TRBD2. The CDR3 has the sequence CASSRTGTSGRRDNEQFF. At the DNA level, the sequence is TGCGCCAGCAGCCGAACCGGGACTAGCGGGAGAAGAGACAATGAGCAGTTCTTC.